This entry lists 15 T cell receptor beta chains sequenced from one sample in a study of technical replicates of blood from several donors. Method: immunoSEQ multiplex PCR; TCRdb's copy keeps in-frame clones and lacks some. This sample has tens of thousands of clones, with approximately 96% found just once. Sequencing was performed on T cells isolated from PBMCs. The receptors shown here come from a human donor in good health.

The V and J genes are TRBV4-1 and TRBJ2-1, with D unresolved. Trimming removed 0 bases at V and 5 bases at J, with 11 bases between. This CDR3 is 15 amino acids long. Germline V CDR1 and CDR2: MGHRA, YSYEKL. This CDR3 reads CASSQEETHDNEQFF. Written as DNA, the CDR3 is TGCGCCAGCAGCCAAGAGGAGACTCACGACAATGAGCAGTTCTTC.

V gene TRBV19 combines with J gene TRBJ1-5, with 10 bases identical to TRBD1. Per the germline V gene, CDR1 is LNHDA and CDR2 is SQIVND (reference sequence). This CDR3 comprises 15 residues. After removal of 9 bases from V and 3 bases from J, the junction contained 8 bases not matched to a gene. The CDR3 is CASLPGQGSNQPQHF. The CDR3 nucleotides are TGTGCCAGCCTACCGGGACAGGGGTCCAATCAGCCCCAGCATTTT.

This clone showed up just a few times. The chain joins TRBV19 to TRBJ1-5, with D hard to call. Trimming left V 3 bases short and J 4 bases short, with 13 bases between. Germline V gene lookup returns CDR1 LNHDA and CDR2 SQIVND (reference sequence). CDR3 length equals 15 residues. CDR3 in DNA: TGTGCCAGTAGTATCGGAGGTGGTGATAATCAGCCCCAGCATTTT. This sequence encodes CASSIGGGDNQPQHF. Filled out from reference TRBV19 and TRBJ1-5, the complete variable domain reads DGGITQSPKYLFRKEGQNVTLSCEQNLNHDAMYWYRQDPGQGLRLIYYSQIVNDFQKGDIAEGYSVSREKKESFPLTVTSAQKNPTAFYLCASSIGGGDNQPQHFGDGTRLSIL.

The rearrangement links TRBV30 to TRBJ2-7, with TRBD2 matching over 7 bases. Germline values: CDR1 GTSNPN, CDR2 SVGIG (reference sequence). The CDR3 extends over 13 amino acids. CDR3 DNA: TGTGCTATCCGGCTAGCGGAAGCCTACGAGCAGTACTTC. It codes for CAIRLAEAYEQYF.

This clone was recorded once. The rearrangement joins TRBV27 to TRBJ1-2; the match to TRBD1 covers 7 bases. Trimming cost V 2 bases and J 8 bases; bases outside gene matches: 11. CDR3 length equals 15 residues. CDR1 is MNHEY, CDR2 SMNVEV, per germline (reference sequence). The CDR3 nucleotides are TGTGCCAGCAGTTTAAGGCGGACAGGCGGCGGGGGCTACACCTTC. It is translated as CASSLRRTGGGGYTF.

The chain joins TRBV29-1 to TRBJ2-2, with 12 nucleotides matching TRBD2. Germline CDR1 is SQVTM and CDR2 is ANQGSEA. V lost 7 bases to trimming and J lost 5 bases; unmatched junction nucleotides: 5. CDR3 length equals 14 residues. CDR3 residues: CSAKTSGRTGELFF. DNA of the CDR3: TGCAGCGCCAAAACTAGCGGGAGGACCGGGGAGCTGTTTTTT.

This sequence joins TRBV11-3 and TRBJ2-6; D is unclear. The CDR3 runs 13 residues. From germline, CDR1 is SGHNT and CDR2 YENEEA. Trimming pared 1 base from V and 8 bases from J, leaving 6 bases between. This CDR3 reads CASSLVAPNVLTF. As DNA, the CDR3 is TGTGCCAGCAGCTTAGTAGCCCCCAACGTCCTGACTTTC.

The chain joins TRBV6-5 to TRBJ2-7; D is possibly TRBD1 (5 bases). With 8 bases removed from V and 3 bases from J, the gap between germline ends came to 14 bases. The germline gives CDR1 MNHEY, CDR2 SVGAGI. This CDR3 spans 13 amino acids. CDR3 in amino acids: CASHTTGIYEQYF. CDR3 nucleotides: TGTGCCAGCCATACAACAGGAATCTACGAGCAGTACTTC.

Only one count was recorded for this clone. The chain employs TRBV18 and TRBJ2-7; D is uncertain. The CDR3 contains 16 residues. Per the germline V gene, CDR1 is KGHSH and CDR2 is LQKENI. The V gene lost 2 bases and the J gene lost 0 bases, with 14 bases spanning the gap. In DNA form, the CDR3 reads TGTGCCAGCTCACCAGGAGCACCCCTCCTCTCCTACGAGCAGTACTTC. Protein sequence: CASSPGAPLLSYEQYF.

This clone has more than one count but fewer than ten. The chain joins TRBV7-3 to TRBJ2-3; 8 nucleotides agree with TRBD2. The CDR3 is 18 amino acids. Unmatched junction bases numbered 9, after V lost 1 base and J lost 0 bases. Germline CDR1 and CDR2: SGHTA and FQGTGA. The CDR3 sequence is CASSLIGGASGSTDTQYF. The CDR3 bases are TGTGCCAGCAGCTTAATAGGTGGGGCTAGCGGGAGCACAGATACGCAGTATTTT. Full variable domain (missing parts from reference TRBV7-3 and TRBJ2-3): GAGVSQTPSNKVTEKGKYVELRCDPISGHTALYWYRQSLGQGPEFLIYFQGTGAADDSGLPNDRFFAVRPEGSVSTLKIQRTERGDSAVYLCASSLIGGASGSTDTQYFGPGTRLTVL.

The V gene is TRBV7-3, the J gene TRBJ2-1; 10 nucleotides match TRBD2. Germline CDR1 reads SGHTA; CDR2 reads FQGTGA. The ends lost 6 bases at V and 7 bases at J; junction bases unmatched: 6. The CDR3 totals 14 residues. CDR3 loop: CASRRTSGANEQFF. Written as DNA, the CDR3 is TGTGCCAGCAGAAGGACTAGCGGTGCGAATGAGCAGTTCTTC.

The CDR3, as DNA: TGTGCCAGCAGCCAAGACGCCAGGGCGTTTCAAGCTTTCTTT. Protein sequence: CASSQDARAFQAFF. This chain uses TRBV14 with TRBJ1-1, with D tentatively TRBD1 (5 bases). This CDR3 is 14 amino acids long. The germline V gene encodes CDR1 SGHDN and CDR2 FVKESK. Trimming took off 0 bases at V and 9 bases at J, with 14 bases between the two ends.

This clone has a single count. The chain employs TRBV5-1 and TRBJ1-4; 7 positions match TRBD1. Germline values: CDR1 SGHRS, CDR2 YFSETQ. The V gene end was trimmed by 0 bases and the J gene end by 7 bases; junction bases not matched to a gene: 6. The CDR3 spans 15 residues. CDR3 residues: CASSLEGQSGEKLFF. The CDR3, as DNA: TGCGCCAGCAGCTTGGAGGGACAGTCGGGTGAAAAACTGTTTTTT.

This chain connects TRBV25-1 to TRBJ2-7; D ambiguous. The V end was cut by 3 bases, the J end by 5 bases, with 8 bases between. Germline V gene data show CDR1 as MGHDK and CDR2 as SYGVNS. This CDR3 has 12 residues. CDR3 residues: CASSDSADEQYF. CDR3 nucleotide sequence: TGTGCCAGCAGTGACAGCGCGGACGAGCAGTACTTC.

This clone was picked up one time. The J gene is TRBJ2-3, the V gene TRBV6-5; tentative D call: TRBD2 (6 bases). With 0 bases removed from V and 5 bases from J, the gap between germline ends came to 15 bases. This CDR3 has 16 amino acids. From germline, CDR1 is MNHEY and CDR2 SVGAGI. CDR3 sequence: CASSYSWGEVGDTQYF. The CDR3 bases are TGTGCCAGCAGTTACTCGTGGGGGGAGGTGGGAGATACGCAGTATTTT.